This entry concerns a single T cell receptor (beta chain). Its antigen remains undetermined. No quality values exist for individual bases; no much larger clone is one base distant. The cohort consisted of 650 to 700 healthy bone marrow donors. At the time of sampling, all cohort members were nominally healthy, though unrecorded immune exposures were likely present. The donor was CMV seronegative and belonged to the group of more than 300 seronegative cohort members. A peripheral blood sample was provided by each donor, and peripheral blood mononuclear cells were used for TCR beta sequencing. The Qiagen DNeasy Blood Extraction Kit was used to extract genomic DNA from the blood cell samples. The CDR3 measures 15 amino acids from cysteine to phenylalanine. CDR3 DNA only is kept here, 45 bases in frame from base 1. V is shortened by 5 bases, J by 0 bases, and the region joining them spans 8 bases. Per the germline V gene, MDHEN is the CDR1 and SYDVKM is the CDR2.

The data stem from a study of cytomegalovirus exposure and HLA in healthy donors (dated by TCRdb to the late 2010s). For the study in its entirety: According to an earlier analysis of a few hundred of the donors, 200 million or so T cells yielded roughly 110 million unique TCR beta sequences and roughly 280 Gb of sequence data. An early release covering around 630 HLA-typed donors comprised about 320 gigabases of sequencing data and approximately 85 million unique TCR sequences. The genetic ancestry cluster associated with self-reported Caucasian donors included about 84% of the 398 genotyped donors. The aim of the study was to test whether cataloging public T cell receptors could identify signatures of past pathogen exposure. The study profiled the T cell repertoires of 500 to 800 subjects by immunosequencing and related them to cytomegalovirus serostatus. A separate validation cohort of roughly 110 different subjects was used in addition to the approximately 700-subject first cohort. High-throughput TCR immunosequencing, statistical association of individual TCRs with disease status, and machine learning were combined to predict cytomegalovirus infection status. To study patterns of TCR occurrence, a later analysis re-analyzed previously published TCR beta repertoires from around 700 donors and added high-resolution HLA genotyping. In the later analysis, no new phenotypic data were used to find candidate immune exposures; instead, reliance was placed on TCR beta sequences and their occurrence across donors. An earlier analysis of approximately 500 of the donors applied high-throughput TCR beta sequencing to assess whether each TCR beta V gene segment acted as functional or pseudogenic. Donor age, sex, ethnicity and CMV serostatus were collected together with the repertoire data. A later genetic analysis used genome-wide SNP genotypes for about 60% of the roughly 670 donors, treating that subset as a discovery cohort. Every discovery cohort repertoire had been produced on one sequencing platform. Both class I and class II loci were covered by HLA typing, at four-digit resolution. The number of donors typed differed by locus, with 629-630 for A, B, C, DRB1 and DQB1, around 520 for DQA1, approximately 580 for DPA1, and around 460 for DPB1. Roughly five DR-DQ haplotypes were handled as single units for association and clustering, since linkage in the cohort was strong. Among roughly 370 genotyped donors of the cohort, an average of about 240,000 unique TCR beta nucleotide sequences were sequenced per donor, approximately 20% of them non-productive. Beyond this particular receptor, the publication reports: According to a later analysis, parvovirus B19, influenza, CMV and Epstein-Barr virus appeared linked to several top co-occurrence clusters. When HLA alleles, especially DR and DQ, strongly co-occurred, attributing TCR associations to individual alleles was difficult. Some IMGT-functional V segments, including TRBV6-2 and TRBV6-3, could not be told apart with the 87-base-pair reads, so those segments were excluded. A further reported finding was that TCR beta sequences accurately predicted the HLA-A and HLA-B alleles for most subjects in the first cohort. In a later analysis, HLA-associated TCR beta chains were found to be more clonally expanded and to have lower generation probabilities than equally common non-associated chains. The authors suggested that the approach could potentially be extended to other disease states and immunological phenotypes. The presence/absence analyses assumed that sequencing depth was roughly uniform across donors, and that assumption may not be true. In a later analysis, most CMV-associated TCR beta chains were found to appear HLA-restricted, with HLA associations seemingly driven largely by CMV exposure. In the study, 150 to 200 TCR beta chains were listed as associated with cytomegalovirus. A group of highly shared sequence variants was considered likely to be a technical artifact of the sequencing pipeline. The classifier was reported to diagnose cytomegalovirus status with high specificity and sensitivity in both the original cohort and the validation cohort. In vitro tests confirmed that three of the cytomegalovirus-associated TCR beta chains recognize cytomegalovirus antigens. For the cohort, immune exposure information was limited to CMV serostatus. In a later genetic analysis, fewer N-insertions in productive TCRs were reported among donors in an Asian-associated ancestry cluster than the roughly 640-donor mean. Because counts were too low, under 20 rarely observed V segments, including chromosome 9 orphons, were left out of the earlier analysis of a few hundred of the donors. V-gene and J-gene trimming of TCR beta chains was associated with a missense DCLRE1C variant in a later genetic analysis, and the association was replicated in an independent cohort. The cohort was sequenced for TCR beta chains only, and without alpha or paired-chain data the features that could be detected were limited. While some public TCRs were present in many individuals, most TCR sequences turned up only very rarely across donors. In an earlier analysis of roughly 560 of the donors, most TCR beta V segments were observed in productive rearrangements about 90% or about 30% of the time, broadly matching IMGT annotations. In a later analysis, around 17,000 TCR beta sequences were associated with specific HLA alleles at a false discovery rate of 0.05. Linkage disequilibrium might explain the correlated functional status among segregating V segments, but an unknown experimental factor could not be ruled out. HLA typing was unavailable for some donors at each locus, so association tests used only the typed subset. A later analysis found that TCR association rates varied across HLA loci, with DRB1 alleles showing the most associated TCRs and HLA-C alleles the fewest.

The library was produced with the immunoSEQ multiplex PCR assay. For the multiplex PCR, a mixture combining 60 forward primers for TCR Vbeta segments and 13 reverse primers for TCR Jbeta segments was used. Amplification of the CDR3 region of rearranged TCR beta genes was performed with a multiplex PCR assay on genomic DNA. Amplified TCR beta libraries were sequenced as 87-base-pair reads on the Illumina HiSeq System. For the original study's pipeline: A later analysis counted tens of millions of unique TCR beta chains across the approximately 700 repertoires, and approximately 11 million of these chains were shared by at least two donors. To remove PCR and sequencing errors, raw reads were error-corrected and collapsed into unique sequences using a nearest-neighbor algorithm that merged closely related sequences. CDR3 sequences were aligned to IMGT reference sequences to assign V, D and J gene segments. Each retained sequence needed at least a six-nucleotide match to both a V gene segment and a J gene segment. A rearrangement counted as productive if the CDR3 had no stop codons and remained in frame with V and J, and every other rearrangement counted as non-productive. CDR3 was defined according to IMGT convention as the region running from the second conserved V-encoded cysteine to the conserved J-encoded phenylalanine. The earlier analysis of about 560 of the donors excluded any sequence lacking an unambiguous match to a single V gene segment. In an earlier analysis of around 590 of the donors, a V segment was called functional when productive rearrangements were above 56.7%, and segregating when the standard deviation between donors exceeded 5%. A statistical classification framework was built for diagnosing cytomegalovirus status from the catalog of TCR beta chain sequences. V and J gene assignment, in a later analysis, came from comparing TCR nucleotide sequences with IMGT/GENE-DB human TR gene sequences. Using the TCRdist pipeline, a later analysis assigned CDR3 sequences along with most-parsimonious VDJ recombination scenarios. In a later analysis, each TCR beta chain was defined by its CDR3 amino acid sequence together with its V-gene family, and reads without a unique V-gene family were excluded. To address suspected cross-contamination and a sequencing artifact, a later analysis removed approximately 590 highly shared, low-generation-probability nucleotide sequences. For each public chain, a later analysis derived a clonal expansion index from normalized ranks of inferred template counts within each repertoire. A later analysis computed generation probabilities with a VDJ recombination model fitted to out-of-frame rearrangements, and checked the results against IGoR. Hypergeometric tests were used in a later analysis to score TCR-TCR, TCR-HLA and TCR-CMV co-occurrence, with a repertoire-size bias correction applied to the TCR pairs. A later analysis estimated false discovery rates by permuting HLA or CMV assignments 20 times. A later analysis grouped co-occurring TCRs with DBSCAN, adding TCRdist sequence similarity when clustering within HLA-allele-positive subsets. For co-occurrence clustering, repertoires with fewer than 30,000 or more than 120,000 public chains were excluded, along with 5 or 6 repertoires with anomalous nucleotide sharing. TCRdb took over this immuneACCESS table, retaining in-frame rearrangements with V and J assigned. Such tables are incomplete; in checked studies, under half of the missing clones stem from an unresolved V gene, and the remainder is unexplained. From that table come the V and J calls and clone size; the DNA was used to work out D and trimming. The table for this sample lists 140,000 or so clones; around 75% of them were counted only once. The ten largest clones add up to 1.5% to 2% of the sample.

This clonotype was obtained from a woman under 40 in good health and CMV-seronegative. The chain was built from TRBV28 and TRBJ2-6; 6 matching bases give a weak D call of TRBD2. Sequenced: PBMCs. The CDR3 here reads CASSPGSSGANVLTF. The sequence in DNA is TGTGCCAGCAGTCCCGGGAGCTCTGGGGCCAACGTCCTGACTTTC. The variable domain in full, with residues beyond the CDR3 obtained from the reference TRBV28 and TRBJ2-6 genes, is DVKVTQSSRYLVKRTGEKVFLECVQDMDHENMFWYRQDPGLGLRLIYFSYDVKMKEKGDIPEGYSVSREKKERFSLILESASTNQTSMYLCASSPGSSGANVLTFGAGSRLTVL.